These 18 T cell receptor beta chains were sequenced from one sample in a study of T-cell memory formation after mild COVID-19 (TCRdb year 2021). The library was generated by 5' RACE. TCRdb records Illumina NovaSeq 6000 as the sequencer. TCRdb reprocessed the public reads (quality trimming at Q25 with fastp, clone calling with MiXCR) and kept in-frame beta chains. For every CDR3 protein sequence, its rows merge into one entry that carries the most common genes and DNA. The sample records hundreds of thousands of distinct CDR3 sequences, approximately 14% of which are singletons. The top ten hold roughly 22% of the sample. Material: PBMCs or a T cell subset sorted from them (not recorded which). These receptors were collected from a man aged 18 to 29 who had mild COVID-19 (a few samples of this study predate the infection). The sample titles of this study are shuffled in the database, so cell type and time point are left out; the donor was told from shared clones.

The chain carries TRBV9 and TRBJ2-5, with a possible D match to TRBD2 (5 bases). The CDR3 extends over 18 amino acids. Deletions cut 0 bases from V and 2 bases from J, with 20 bases between. The V gene's germline CDR1 is SGDLS and CDR2 YYNGEE. The CDR3 reads CASSVAPTGGPSQETQYF. In DNA, the CDR3 is TGTGCCAGCAGCGTAGCCCCCACTGGCGGGCCCTCTCAAGAGACCCAGTACTTC.

This clonotype was detected ten times or more. The V gene is TRBV12-3 or TRBV12-4, the J gene TRBJ2-2; D ambiguous. The ends were cut back, 6 bases at V and 1 base at J, with 9 bases in the middle. The CDR3 has 14 residues. This chain's CDR3 is CASSPSVNTGELFF. CDR3 nucleotide sequence: TGTGCCAGCAGCCCCTCAGTGAACACCGGGGAGCTGTTTTTT.

This clonotype was observed a handful of times. The chain employs TRBV19 and TRBJ1-1; maybe TRBD1 (5 bases). Trimming shortened V by 5 bases and J by 1 base, and 14 bases separated the two germline ends. In germline, CDR1 is LNHDA, CDR2 SQIVND (reference sequence). This CDR3 is built from 15 residues. The CDR3 protein is CASSRRDGGNTEAFF. The CDR3 bases are TGTGCCAGTAGTCGCAGGGACGGGGGGAACACTGAAGCTTTCTTT.

The V gene is TRBV28, the J gene TRBJ2-1; 8 nucleotides align to TRBD1. Per the germline V gene, CDR1 is MDHEN and CDR2 is SYDVKM. The V segment lost 5 bases and the J segment 2 bases; nucleotides outside the gene matches: 5. CDR3 size: 15 residues. The CDR3 bases are TGTGCCAGCAGTGCCGGGACAGGCGCCTACAATGAGCAGTTCTTC. Translation gives CASSAGTGAYNEQFF.

Only a few counts were recorded for this clonotype. The V and J genes are TRBV20-1 and TRBJ2-1; D gene ambiguous. Germline assignment: CDR1 DFQATT and CDR2 SNEGSKA (reference sequence). The CDR3 is 14 amino acids. The germline V and J ends were trimmed by 5 bases and 12 bases, with 23 bases remaining between them. This chain's CDR3 is CSADWISKRSGQFF. In DNA form, the CDR3 reads TGCAGTGCTGATTGGATATCCAAAAGATCAGGGCAGTTCTTC.

This clonotype was seen a handful of times. The chain combines TRBV20-1 with TRBJ1-2; D unresolved. CDR3 size: 12 residues. Germline V gene data show CDR1 as DFQATT and CDR2 as SNEGSKA (reference sequence). The V end lost 1 base, the J end lost 8 bases, and 11 bases lay between the germline ends. CDR3 nucleotides: TGCAGTGCTAGAGTCCCGGTAGCCGGCTACACCTTC. Translation gives CSARVPVAGYTF.

The chain has TRBV5-1 and TRBJ2-3, with a weak D call TRBD2 (5 bases). Germline V CDR1 and CDR2: SGHRS, YFSETQ. Trimming took off 0 bases at V and 0 bases at J, with 11 bases between the two ends. CDR3 length: 16 residues. The CDR3 region has the DNA TGCGCCAGCAGCTTGGCTGGACTGGCTAGCACAGATACGCAGTATTTT. Its translation: CASSLAGLASTDTQYF.

This chain uses TRBV2 with TRBJ2-3; possibly TRBD1 for D (5 bases). V shed 6 bases and J shed 5 bases, with 18 bases lying between them. The CDR3 consists of 15 residues. Germline CDR1 reads SNHLY; CDR2 reads FYNNEI. CDR3 residues: CASRGGPGYEDTQYF. Here the CDR3 DNA reads TGTGCCAGCAGGGGTGGCCCAGGGTATGAAGATACGCAGTATTTT.

V usage is TRBV18 and J usage is TRBJ2-2; no reliable D call. V lost 9 bases to trimming and J lost 6 bases, with 11 bases between them. Germline V lookup: CDR1 KGHSH, CDR2 LQKENI. This CDR3 is built from 12 residues. The CDR3 sequence is CASTPFPGELFF. DNA for the CDR3: TGTGCCAGTACGCCCTTTCCCGGGGAGCTGTTTTTT. Full variable domain (missing parts from reference TRBV18 and TRBJ2-2): NAGVMQNPRHLVRRRGQEARLRCSPMKGHSHVYWYRQLPEEGLKFMVYLQKENIIDESGMPKERFSAEFPKEGPSILRIQQVVRGDSAAYFCASTPFPGELFFGEGSRLTVL.

The V gene is TRBV20-1, the J gene TRBJ2-1, with 9 bases aligning to TRBD1. Germline-derived CDR1 and CDR2 are DFQATT and SNEGSKA (reference sequence). The CDR3 runs 16 residues. Germline trimming cut 0 bases from V and 6 bases from J; bases unmatched to any gene: 9. The CDR3 coding sequence is TGCAGTGCTAGAGATCCTCTGAGACAGGGGGGCAATGAGCAGTTCTTC. The encoded protein is CSARDPLRQGGNEQFF.

In its sample, this clonotype was seen a few times. The rearrangement links TRBV7-9 to TRBJ2-7; unclear D gene. This CDR3 is built from 14 residues. V was cut by 3 bases and J by 3 bases, with 12 bases left in between. Germline assignment: CDR1 SEHNR and CDR2 FQNEAQ (reference sequence). CDR3 sequence (DNA): TGTGCCAGCAGCTTGAGTCCGCGGAGCTACGAGCAGTACGTC. Amino acid sequence: CASSLSPRSYEQYV.

This clonotype was observed at least ten times. V and J are TRBV6-6 and TRBJ2-1, with D hard to call. Trimming removed 3 bases from V and 2 bases from J, with 14 bases in between. Germline V gene data show CDR1 as MNHNY and CDR2 as SVGAGI (reference sequence). The CDR3 is 16 residues long. CDR3 sequence: CASSYLLTATYNEQFF. The CDR3 nucleotides read TGTGCCAGCAGTTATCTACTTACGGCCACCTACAATGAGCAGTTCTTC.

This clonotype was seen a single time. The junction shows a germline mismatch at one end, possibly a read error. This chain links TRBV7-7 with TRBJ2-7; D remains ambiguous. Germline values: CDR1 SSHAT, CDR2 FNYEAQ (reference sequence). The CDR3 has 13 residues. The CDR3 bases are TGTGCTAGCAGCTTGAATAGTAGGTACGAGCAGTACTTC. This gives the protein CASSLNSRYEQYF.

This clonotype occurred many times. V gene TRBV9 combines with J gene TRBJ2-7; TRBD2 is a possible D gene (6 bases). Germline CDR1 SGDLS, CDR2 YYNGEE. Trimming removed 3 bases from V and 0 bases from J, with 16 bases in between. The CDR3 length is 16 residues. The CDR3 DNA reads TGTGCCAGCAGCGAGAGTAGCGGTGCAAGCTCCTACGAGCAGTACTTC. Protein: CASSESSGASSYEQYF. The whole variable domain, remainder taken from reference TRBV9 and TRBJ2-7, is DSGVTQTPKHLITATGQRVTLRCSPRSGDLSVYWYQQSLDQGLQFLIQYYNGEERAKGNILERFSAQQFPDLHSELNLSSLELGDSALYFCASSESSGASSYEQYFGPGTRLTVT.

This sequence joins TRBV19 and TRBJ1-2; a possible D gene is TRBD1 (5 bases). Looked up from germline, CDR1 is LNHDA and CDR2 is SQIVND (reference sequence). The V end lost 8 bases, the J end lost 4 bases, and 20 bases lay between the germline ends. The CDR3 has 15 amino acids. In nucleotides, the CDR3 is TGTGCCAGTCGGCCCGGACCGGGGGGACTCTATGGCTACACCTTC. Its translation: CASRPGPGGLYGYTF.

The CDR3 spells CSVAQNLDYGYTF. The CDR3 DNA is TGCAGCGTTGCACAGAATCTCGACTATGGCTACACCTTC. The rearrangement uses TRBV29-1 and TRBJ1-2; D gene ambiguous. Germline CDR1 is SQVTM and CDR2 is ANQGSEA. The CDR3 has 13 amino acids. Trimming stripped 4 bases from V and 3 bases from J, with 12 bases between.

This clonotype was seen ten or more times. The rearrangement uses TRBV4-3 and TRBJ2-5; 9 bases line up with TRBD2. CDR1 is LGHNA, CDR2 YSLEER, per germline. This CDR3 has 16 amino acids. V lost 0 bases, J lost 4 bases, and 6 bases stayed unmatched. Written as DNA, the CDR3 is TGCGCCAGCAGCCAAGAGTTCGCGGGGGGGCCAGAGACCCAGTACTTC. Its translation: CASSQEFAGGPETQYF.

J is TRBJ2-1 and V is TRBV4-3; TRBD2 aligns across 10 bases. J lost 3 bases, V lost 1 base, and 3 bases had no gene match. The germline V gene has CDR1 LGHNA and CDR2 YSLEER. This CDR3 region has 16 residues. The DNA for the CDR3 is TGCGCCAGCAGCCAAGTTAGCGGGGGGCGCTACAATGAGCAGTTCTTC. Translation: CASSQVSGGRYNEQFF.